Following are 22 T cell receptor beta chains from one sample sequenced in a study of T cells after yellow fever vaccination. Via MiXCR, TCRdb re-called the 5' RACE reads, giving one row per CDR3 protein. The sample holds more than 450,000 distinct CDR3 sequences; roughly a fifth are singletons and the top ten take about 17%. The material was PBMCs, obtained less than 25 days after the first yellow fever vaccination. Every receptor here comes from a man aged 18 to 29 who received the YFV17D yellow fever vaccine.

CDR3 sequence reads: CSARIPAGGGADEQFF. CDR3 bases: TGCAGTGCTAGAATCCCAGCGGGGGGGGGTGCGGATGAGCAGTTCTTC. The V and J genes are TRBV20-1 and TRBJ2-1, with TRBD2 matching 10 bases. Unmatched junction bases numbered 12, after V lost 2 bases and J lost 8 bases. Germline V gives CDR1 DFQATT, CDR2 SNEGSKA (reference sequence). This CDR3 region has 16 residues.

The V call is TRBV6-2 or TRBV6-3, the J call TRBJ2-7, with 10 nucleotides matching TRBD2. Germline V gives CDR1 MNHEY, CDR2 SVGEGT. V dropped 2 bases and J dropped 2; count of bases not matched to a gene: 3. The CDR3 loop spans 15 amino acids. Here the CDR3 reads CASSYPSGGAYEQYV. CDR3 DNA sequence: TGTGCCAGCAGTTACCCCAGCGGGGGGGCCTACGAGCAGTACGTC.

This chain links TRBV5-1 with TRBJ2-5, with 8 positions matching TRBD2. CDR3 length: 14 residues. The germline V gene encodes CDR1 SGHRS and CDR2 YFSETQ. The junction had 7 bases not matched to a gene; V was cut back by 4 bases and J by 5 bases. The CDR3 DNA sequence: TGCGCCAGCAGCCGGACTAGCTCGGGGGAGACCCAGTACTTC. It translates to CASSRTSSGETQYF.

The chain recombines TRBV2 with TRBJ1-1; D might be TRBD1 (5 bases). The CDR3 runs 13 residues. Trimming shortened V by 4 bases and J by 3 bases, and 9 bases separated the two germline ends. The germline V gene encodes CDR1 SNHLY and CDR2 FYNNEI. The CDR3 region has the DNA TGTGCCAGCAGTGTAGCGGGGGACACTGAAGCTTTCTTT. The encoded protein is CASSVAGDTEAFF.

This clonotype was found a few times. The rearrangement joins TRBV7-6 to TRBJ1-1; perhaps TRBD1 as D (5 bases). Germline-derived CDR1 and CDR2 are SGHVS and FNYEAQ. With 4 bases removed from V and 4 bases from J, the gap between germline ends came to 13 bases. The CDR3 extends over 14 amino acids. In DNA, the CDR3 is TGTGCCAGCAGCTCAGGGTCGTGGGGCACTGAAGCTTTCTTT. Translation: CASSSGSWGTEAFF.

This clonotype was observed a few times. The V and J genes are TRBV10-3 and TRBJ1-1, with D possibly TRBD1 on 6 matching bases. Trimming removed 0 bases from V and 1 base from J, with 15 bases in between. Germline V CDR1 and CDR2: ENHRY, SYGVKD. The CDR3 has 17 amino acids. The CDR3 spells CAISESAEGVWNTEAFF. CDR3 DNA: TGTGCCATCAGTGAGTCCGCAGAGGGGGTATGGAACACTGAAGCTTTCTTT.

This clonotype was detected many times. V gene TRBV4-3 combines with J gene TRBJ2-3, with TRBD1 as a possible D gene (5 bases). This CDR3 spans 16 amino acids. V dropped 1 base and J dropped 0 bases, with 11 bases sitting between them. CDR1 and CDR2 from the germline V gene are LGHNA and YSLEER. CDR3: CASSQVDRMSTDTQYF. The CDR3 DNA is TGCGCCAGCAGCCAAGTCGACAGAATGAGCACAGATACGCAGTATTTT.

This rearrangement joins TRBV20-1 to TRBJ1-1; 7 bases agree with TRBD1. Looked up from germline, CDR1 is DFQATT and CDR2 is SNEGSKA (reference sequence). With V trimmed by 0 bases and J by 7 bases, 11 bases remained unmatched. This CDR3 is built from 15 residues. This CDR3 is CSARDWGSRDSEAFF. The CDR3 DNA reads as TGCAGTGCTAGAGATTGGGGAAGCCGGGACAGTGAAGCTTTCTTT.

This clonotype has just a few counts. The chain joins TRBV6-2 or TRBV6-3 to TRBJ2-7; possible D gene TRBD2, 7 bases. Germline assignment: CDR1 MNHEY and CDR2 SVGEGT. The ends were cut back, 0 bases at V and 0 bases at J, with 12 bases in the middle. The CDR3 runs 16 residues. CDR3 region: CASSYSTGGVSYEQYF. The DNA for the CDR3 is TGTGCCAGCAGTTACTCGACGGGGGGCGTCTCCTACGAGCAGTACTTC.

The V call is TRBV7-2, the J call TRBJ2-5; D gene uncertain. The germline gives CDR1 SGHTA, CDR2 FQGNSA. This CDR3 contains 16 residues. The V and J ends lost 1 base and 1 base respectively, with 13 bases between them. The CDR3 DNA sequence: TGTGCCAGCAGCTTAGGTCAGCTTCCCTTCCAAGAGACCCAGTACTTC. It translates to CASSLGQLPFQETQYF.

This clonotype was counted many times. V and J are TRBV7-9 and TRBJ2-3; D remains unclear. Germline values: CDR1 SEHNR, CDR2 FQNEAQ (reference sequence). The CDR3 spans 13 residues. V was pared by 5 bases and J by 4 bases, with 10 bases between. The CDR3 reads CASSPRTADTQYF. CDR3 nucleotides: TGTGCCAGCAGCCCCAGGACCGCAGATACGCAGTATTTT.

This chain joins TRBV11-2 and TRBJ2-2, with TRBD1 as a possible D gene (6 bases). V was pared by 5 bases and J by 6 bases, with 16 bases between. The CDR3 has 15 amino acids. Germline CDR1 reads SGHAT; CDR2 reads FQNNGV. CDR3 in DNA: TGTGCCAGCAGCCCCCAGCCCAGGACAGCCGGGGAGCTGTTTTTT. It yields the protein CASSPQPRTAGELFF.

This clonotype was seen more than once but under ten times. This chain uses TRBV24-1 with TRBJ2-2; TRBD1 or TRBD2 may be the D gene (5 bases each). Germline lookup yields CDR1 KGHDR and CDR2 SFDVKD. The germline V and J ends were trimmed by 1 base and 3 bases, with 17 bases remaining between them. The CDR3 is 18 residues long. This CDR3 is CATSDFPPAGRDTGELFF. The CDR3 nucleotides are TGTGCCACCAGTGATTTTCCCCCCGCAGGGCGGGACACCGGGGAGCTGTTTTTT.

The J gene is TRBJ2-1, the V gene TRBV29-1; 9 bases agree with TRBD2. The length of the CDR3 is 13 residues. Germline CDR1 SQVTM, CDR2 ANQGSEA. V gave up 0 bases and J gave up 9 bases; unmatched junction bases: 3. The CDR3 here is CSVEDRTSVEQFF. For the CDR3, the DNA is TGCAGCGTTGAAGATCGGACTAGCGTTGAGCAGTTCTTC.

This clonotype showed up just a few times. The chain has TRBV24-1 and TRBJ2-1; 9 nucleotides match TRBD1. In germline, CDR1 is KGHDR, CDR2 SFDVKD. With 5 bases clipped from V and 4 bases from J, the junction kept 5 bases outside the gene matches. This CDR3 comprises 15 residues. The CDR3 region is CATSAAGQGYNEQFF. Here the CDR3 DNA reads TGTGCCACCAGTGCGGCGGGACAGGGATACAATGAGCAGTTCTTC.

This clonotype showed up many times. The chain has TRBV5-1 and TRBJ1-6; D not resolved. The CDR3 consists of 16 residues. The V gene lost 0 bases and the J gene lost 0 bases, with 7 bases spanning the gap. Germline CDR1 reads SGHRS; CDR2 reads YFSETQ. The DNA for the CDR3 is TGCGCCAGCAGCTTGGCGGGGAGCTCCTATAATTCACCCCTCCACTTT. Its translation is CASSLAGSSYNSPLHF.

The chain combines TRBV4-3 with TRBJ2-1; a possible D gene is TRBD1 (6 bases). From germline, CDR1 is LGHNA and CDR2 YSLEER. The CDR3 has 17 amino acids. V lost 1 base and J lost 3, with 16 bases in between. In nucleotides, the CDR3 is TGCGCCAGCAGCCAAGCGGTTGACAGGACCGTCTACAATGAGCAGTTCTTC. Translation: CASSQAVDRTVYNEQFF.

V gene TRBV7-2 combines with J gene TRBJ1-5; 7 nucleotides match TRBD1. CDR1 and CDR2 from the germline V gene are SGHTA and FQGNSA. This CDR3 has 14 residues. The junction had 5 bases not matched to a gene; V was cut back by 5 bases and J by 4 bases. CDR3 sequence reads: CASSLLTGNQPQHF. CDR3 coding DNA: TGTGCCAGCAGCCTACTGACAGGGAATCAGCCCCAGCATTTT.

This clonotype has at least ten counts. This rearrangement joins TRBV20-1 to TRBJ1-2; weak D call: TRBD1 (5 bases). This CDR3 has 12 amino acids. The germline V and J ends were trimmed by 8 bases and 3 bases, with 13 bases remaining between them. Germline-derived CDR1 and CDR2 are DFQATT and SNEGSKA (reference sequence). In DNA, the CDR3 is TGCAGTTGCAGGGAATGGGACTATGGCTACACCTTC. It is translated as CSCREWDYGYTF.

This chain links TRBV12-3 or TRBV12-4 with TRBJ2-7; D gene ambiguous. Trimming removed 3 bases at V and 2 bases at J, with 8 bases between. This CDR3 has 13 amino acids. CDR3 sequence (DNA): TGTGCCAGCAGTTTGGAACGCACCTACGAGCAGTACGTC. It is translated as CASSLERTYEQYV.

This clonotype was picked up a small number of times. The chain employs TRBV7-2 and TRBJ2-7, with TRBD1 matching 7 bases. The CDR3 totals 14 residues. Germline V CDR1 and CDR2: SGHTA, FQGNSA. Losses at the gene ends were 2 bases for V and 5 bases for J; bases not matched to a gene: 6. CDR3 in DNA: TGTGCCAGCAGCTTAAAACAGGGGTTCGACGAGCAGTACTTC. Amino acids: CASSLKQGFDEQYF. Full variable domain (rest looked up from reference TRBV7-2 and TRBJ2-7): GAGVSQSPSNKVTEKGKDVELRCDPISGHTALYWYRQSLGQGLEFLIYFQGNSAPDKSGLPSDRFSAERTGGSVSTLTIQRTQQEDSAVYLCASSLKQGFDEQYFGPGTRLTVT.

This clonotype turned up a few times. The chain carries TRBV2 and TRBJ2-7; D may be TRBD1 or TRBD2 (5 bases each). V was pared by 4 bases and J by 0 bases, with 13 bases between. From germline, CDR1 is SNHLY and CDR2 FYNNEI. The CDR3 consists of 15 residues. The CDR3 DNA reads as TGTGCCAGCAGTGCCTGGACTGGGGGCTCCTACGAGCAGTACTTC. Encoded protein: CASSAWTGGSYEQYF.